One sample yielded the 16 T cell receptor beta chains listed below, sequenced in a study of cytotoxic CD8 clonotypes in ibrutinib-treated CLL. Clones were read by immunoSEQ multiplex PCR, and TCRdb kept only the in-frame ones, dropping some. The sample consists of about 120,000 clones, approximately 56% of them appearing once. Here the sequenced sample was PBMCs, taken after 24 months of ibrutinib treatment. Source of these receptors: a human donor with chronic lymphocytic leukemia.

This clone was picked up a small number of times. V is TRBV27 and J is TRBJ2-7; maybe TRBD1 (5 bases). Germline V gene sequence: CDR1 MNHEY, CDR2 SMNVEV (reference sequence). Trimming cost V 8 bases and J 2 bases, with 13 bases left between them. The CDR3 contains 13 residues. The chain's CDR3 is CASARQPTYEQYF. CDR3 in DNA: TGTGCCAGCGCCCGACAGCCGACCTACGAGCAGTACTTC.

The rearrangement uses TRBV2 and TRBJ2-5, with D hard to call. The CDR3 sequence is 15 residues long. The germline CDR1 and CDR2 sequences are SNHLY and FYNNEI. V was trimmed by 4 bases and J by 4 bases, leaving 16 bases between them. The CDR3 nucleotides are TGTGCCAGCAGTGCTGGTCCTAGAAGGCCAGAGACCCAGTACTTC. Its translation is CASSAGPRRPETQYF.

This clone was seen once. The rearrangement joins TRBV9 to TRBJ2-5; 9 positions agree with TRBD1. V lost 1 base to trimming and J lost 5 bases; unmatched junction nucleotides: 12. CDR3 length: 17 amino acids. Germline lookup yields CDR1 SGDLS and CDR2 YYNGEE. The CDR3 sequence is CASSVRPGQGQWETQYF. The CDR3 nucleotides read TGTGCCAGCAGCGTAAGGCCGGGACAGGGCCAGTGGGAGACCCAGTACTTC.

This clone was counted a few times. The chain couples TRBV28 to TRBJ1-6, with D maybe TRBD1 (6 bases). Germline V gene data show CDR1 as MDHEN and CDR2 as SYDVKM. Trimming left V 3 bases short and J 7 bases short, with 13 bases between. CDR3 length: 15 amino acids. The CDR3 coding sequence is TGTGCCAGCAGTTTTAGGCAGGGGAGGAATTCACCCCTCCACTTT. Translation: CASSFRQGRNSPLHF.

DNA of the CDR3: TGTGCCAGCAGCTCCCATGCGGGGGCGGAGACCCAGTACTTC. Translating it yields CASSSHAGAETQYF. The genes are TRBV7-3 and TRBJ2-5; a possible D gene is TRBD2 (7 bases). The CDR3 is made up of 14 amino acids. Germline V gives CDR1 SGHTA, CDR2 FQGTGA. Deletions cut 4 bases from V and 5 bases from J, with 14 bases between. Combining the CDR3 with reference TRBV7-3 and TRBJ2-5 gives the whole variable domain GAGVSQTPSNKVTEKGKYVELRCDPISGHTALYWYRQSLGQGPEFLIYFQGTGAADDSGLPNDRFFAVRPEGSVSTLKIQRTERGDSAVYLCASSSHAGAETQYFGPGTRLLVL.

The genes are TRBV28 and TRBJ2-6; D may match TRBD1 or TRBD2 (5 bases each). Germline loops: CDR1 MDHEN, CDR2 SYDVKM. The CDR3 has 15 amino acids. V shed 6 bases and J shed 2 bases, with 11 bases lying between them. The CDR3 region is CASSTEGTGANVLTF. As DNA, the CDR3 is TGTGCCAGCAGCACAGAGGGGACTGGGGCCAACGTCCTGACTTTC.

This rearrangement joins TRBV6-5 to TRBJ2-1; weak D call: TRBD2 (5 bases). The CDR3 runs 14 residues. Trimming removed 0 bases from V and 5 bases from J, with 8 bases in between. The V gene's germline CDR1 is MNHEY and CDR2 SVGAGI. The CDR3 region is CASSYSLSDNEQFF. CDR3 DNA: TGTGCCAGCAGTTACTCCCTTAGCGACAATGAGCAGTTCTTC.

The gene calls are TRBV19 and TRBJ2-6, with D hard to call. The germline gives CDR1 LNHDA, CDR2 SQIVND (reference sequence). The V and J ends lost 4 bases and 3 bases respectively, with 4 bases between them. There are 13 residues in the CDR3. CDR3 sequence reads: CASSTRGANVLTF. CDR3 nucleotides: TGTGCCAGTAGTACACGTGGGGCCAACGTCCTGACTTTC.

This clone showed up just a few times. The CDR3 region is CASIGTAPNTEAFF. In nucleotides, the CDR3 is TGTGCCAGCATTGGGACAGCGCCGAACACTGAAGCTTTCTTT. This chain uses TRBV2 with TRBJ1-1; 7 nucleotides align to TRBD1. With V trimmed by 7 bases and J by 1 base, 6 bases remained unmatched. The germline gives CDR1 SNHLY, CDR2 FYNNEI. The CDR3 is 14 residues long.

As concerns this clone: The junction does not match germline at one end; this may be a read error. The chain's CDR3 is CSAPDRDRLF. CDR3 in DNA: TGCAGTGCGCCGGACAGGGATCGGCTCTTC. This rearrangement joins TRBV20-1 to TRBJ1-2; 8 positions match TRBD1. Germline CDR1 is DFQATT and CDR2 is SNEGSKA (reference sequence). This CDR3 spans 10 amino acids.

This clone is a singleton in its sample. The chain joins TRBV30 to TRBJ2-3; no clear D. CDR1 GTSNPN and CDR2 SVGIG come from the germline V gene (reference sequence). The CDR3 has 13 residues. Trimming stripped 0 bases from V and 5 bases from J, with 9 bases between. The CDR3 nucleotides read TGTGCCTGGAGTGTAGAGTTTGGAGATACGCAGTATTTT. This encodes CAWSVEFGDTQYF.

J is TRBJ1-5 and V is TRBV5-8; D gene uncertain. Germline V gene sequence: CDR1 SGHTS, CDR2 YDEGEE. The V and J ends lost 7 bases and 4 bases respectively, with 9 bases between them. The CDR3 has 12 residues. This CDR3 reads CASGIRNQPQHF. For the CDR3, the DNA is TGTGCCAGCGGGATTCGAAATCAGCCCCAGCATTTT.

This clone was counted once. This chain links TRBV5-4 with TRBJ2-7; D perhaps matches TRBD1 (7 bases). V was trimmed by 1 base and J by 11 bases, leaving 16 bases between them. This CDR3 has 13 residues. Germline V gene sequence: CDR1 SGHNT, CDR2 YYREEE (reference sequence). The CDR3 DNA follows: TGTGCCAGCAGCTTGCGGGAGAACAGGGGAAAGTACTTC. This gives the protein CASSLRENRGKYF. The whole variable domain, filled in from reference TRBV5-4 and TRBJ2-7, reads ETGVTQSPTHLIKTRGQQVTLRCSSQSGHNTVSWYQQALGQGPQFIFQYYREEENGRGNFPPRFSGLQFPNYSSELNVNALELDDSALYLCASSLRENRGKYFGPGTRLTVT.

The V and J genes are TRBV6-5 and TRBJ2-7; 8 nucleotides align to TRBD2. This CDR3 has 13 residues. Germline assignment: CDR1 MNHEY and CDR2 SVGAGI. V trimming: 5 bases; J trimming: 6 bases; junction bases outside the gene matches: 6. This CDR3 reads CASSRGGSREQYF. CDR3 DNA: TGTGCCAGCAGTCGCGGGGGGAGCCGCGAGCAGTACTTC.

CDR3: CAIAPGEGQPQHF. The CDR3 DNA sequence: TGTGCCATCGCCCCAGGGGAAGGTCAGCCCCAGCATTTT. The chain recombines TRBV19 with TRBJ1-5; D perhaps matches TRBD1 (6 bases). The germline V gene has CDR1 LNHDA and CDR2 SQIVND (reference sequence). The CDR3 is 13 residues long. The V end was cut by 10 bases, the J end by 6 bases, with 16 bases between.

The chain carries TRBV7-2 and TRBJ2-7, with no clear D. Per germline, CDR1 SGHTA and CDR2 FQGNSA. Trimming stripped 5 bases from V and 2 bases from J, with 13 bases between. CDR3 size: 14 residues. Here the CDR3 reads CASSVKGDTYEQYF. CDR3 sequence (DNA): TGTGCCAGCAGCGTAAAGGGCGACACCTACGAGCAGTACTTC.